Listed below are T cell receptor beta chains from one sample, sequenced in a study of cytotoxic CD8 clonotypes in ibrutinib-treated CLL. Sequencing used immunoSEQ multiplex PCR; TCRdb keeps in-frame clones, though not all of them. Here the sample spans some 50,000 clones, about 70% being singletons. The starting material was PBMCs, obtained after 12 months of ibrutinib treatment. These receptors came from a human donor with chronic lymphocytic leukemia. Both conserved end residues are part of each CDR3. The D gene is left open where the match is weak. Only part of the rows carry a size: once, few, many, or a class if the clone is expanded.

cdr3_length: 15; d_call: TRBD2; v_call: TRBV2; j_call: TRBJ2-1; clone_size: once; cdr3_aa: CASSARGGGYNEQFF; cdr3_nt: TGTGCCAGCAGTGCGCGGGGGGGCGGTTACAATGAGCAGTTCTTC
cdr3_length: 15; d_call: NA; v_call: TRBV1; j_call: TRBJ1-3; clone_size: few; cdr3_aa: CTSSQETGIWNTIYF; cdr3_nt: TGCACCAGCAGCCAAGAAACAGGAATATGGAACACCATATATTTT
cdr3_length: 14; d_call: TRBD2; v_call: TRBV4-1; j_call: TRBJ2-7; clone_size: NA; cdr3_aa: CASSLSSGSYEQYF; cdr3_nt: TGCGCCAGCAGCCTTAGTAGCGGGTCCTACGAGCAGTACTTC
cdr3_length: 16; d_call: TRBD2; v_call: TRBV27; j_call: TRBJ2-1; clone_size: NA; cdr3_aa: CASSDLAGGPYNEQFF; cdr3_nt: TGTGCCAGCAGTGACCTAGCGGGGGGCCCATACAATGAGCAGTTCTTC
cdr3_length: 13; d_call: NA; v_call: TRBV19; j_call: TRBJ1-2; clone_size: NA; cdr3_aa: CASSPGMAYGYTF; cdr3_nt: TGTGCCAGTAGCCCCGGTATGGCCTATGGCTACACCTTC
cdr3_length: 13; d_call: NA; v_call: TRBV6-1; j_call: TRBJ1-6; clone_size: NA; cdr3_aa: CASSERVNSPLHF; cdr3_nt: TGTGCCAGCAGTGAAAGGGTGAATTCACCCCTCCACTTT
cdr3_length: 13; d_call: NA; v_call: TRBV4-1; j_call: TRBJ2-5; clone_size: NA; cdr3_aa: CASSQGLEETQYF; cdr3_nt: TGCGCCAGCAGCCAAGGATTGGAAGAGACCCAGTACTTC
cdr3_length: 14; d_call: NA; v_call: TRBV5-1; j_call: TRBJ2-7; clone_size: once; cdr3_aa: CASSLAGASYEQYF; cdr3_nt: TGCGCCAGCAGCTTGGCAGGGGCCTCTTACGAGCAGTACTTC
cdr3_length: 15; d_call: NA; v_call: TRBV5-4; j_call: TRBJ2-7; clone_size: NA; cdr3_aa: CASSLAENWRYEQYF; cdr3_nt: TGTGCCAGCAGCTTGGCAGAAAACTGGCGCTACGAGCAGTACTTC
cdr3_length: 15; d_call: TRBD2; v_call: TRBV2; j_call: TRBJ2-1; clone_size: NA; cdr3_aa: CASTRGTSGSHEQFF; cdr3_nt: TGTGCCAGCACGAGAGGGACTAGCGGGTCCCATGAGCAGTTCTTC
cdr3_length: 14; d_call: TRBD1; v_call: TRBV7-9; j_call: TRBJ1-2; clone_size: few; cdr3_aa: CASSSPGQTYGYTF; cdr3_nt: TGTGCCAGCAGCTCACCGGGACAGACCTATGGCTACACCTTC
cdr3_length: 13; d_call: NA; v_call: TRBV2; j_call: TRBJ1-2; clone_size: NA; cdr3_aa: CASTLPGLDGYTF; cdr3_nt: TGTGCCAGCACCCTCCCAGGGCTAGATGGCTACACCTTC
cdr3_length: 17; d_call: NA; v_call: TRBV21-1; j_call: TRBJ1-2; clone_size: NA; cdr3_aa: CASSAPRNSIYNYGYTF; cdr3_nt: TGTGCCAGCAGCGCCCCAAGGAACAGCATTTATAACTATGGCTACACCTTC
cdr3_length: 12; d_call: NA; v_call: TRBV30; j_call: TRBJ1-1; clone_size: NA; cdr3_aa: CAWGGRLDEAFF; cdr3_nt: TGTGCCTGGGGAGGGAGGCTGGATGAAGCTTTCTTT
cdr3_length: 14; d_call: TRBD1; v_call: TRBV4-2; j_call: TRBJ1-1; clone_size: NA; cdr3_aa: CASKTGQGWGEAFF; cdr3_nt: TGTGCCAGTAAAACGGGACAGGGGTGGGGTGAAGCTTTCTTT
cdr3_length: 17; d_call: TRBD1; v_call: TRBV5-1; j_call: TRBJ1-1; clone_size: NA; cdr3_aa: CASSSPLSGGLHTEAFF; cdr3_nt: TGCGCCAGCAGCTCCCCACTGTCAGGGGGGCTGCACACTGAAGCTTTCTTT
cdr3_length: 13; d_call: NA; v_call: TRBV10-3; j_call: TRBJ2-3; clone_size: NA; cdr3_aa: CAIRGQSTDTQYF; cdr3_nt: TGTGCCATCAGGGGGCAGAGCACAGATACGCAGTATTTT
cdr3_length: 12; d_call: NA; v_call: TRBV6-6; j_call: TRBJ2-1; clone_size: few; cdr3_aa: CACLGAYNEQFF; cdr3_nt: TGTGCTTGCCTGGGGGCGTACAATGAGCAGTTCTTC
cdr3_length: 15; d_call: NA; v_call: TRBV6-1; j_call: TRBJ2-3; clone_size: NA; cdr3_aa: CASTYGLGGTDTQYF; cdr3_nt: TGTGCCAGCACCTACGGCCTAGGGGGCACAGATACGCAGTATTTT
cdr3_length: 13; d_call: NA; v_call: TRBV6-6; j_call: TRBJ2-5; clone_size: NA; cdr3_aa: CASGTGAGETQYF; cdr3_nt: TGTGCCAGCGGGACGGGGGCTGGCGAGACCCAGTACTTC
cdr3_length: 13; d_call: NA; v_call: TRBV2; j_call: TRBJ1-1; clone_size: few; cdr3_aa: CASSDGMNTEAFF; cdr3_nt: TGTGCCAGCAGTGACGGAATGAACACTGAAGCTTTCTTT
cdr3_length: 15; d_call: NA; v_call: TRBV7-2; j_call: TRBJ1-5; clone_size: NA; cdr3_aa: CASSLRAGGNQPQHF; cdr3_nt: TGTGCCAGCAGCTTAAGAGCAGGGGGCAATCAGCCCCAGCATTTT
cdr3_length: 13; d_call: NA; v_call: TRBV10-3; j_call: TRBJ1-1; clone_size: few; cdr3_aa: CAINQGQETEAFF; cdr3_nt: TGTGCCATCAACCAGGGCCAGGAAACTGAAGCTTTCTTT
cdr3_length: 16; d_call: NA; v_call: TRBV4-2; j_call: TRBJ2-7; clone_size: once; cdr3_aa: CASSQEVVRVGYEQYF; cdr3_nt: TGTGCCAGCAGCCAAGAAGTTGTCAGGGTGGGCTACGAGCAGTACTTC
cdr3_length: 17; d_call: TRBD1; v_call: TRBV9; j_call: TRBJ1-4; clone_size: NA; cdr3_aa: CASSPTDRGFVNEKLFF; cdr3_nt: TGTGCCAGCAGCCCCACCGACAGGGGGTTTGTCAATGAAAAACTGTTTTTT
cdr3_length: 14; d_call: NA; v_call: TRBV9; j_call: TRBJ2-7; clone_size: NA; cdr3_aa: CASSVDGETYEQYF; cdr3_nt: TGTGCCAGCAGCGTAGATGGAGAGACCTACGAGCAGTACTTC
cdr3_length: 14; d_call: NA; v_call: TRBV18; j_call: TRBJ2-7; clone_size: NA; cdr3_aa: CASSPDTNSYEQYF; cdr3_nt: TGTGCCAGCTCACCAGATACAAACTCCTACGAGCAGTACTTC
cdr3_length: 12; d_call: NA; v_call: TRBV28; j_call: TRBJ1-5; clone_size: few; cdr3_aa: CASSQPNQPQHF; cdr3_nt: TGTGCCAGCAGTCAACCCAATCAGCCCCAGCATTTT
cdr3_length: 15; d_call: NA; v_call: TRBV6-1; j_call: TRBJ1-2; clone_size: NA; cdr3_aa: CASSDPWTVNYGYTF; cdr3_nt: TGTGCCAGCAGTGACCCTTGGACGGTCAACTATGGCTACACCTTC
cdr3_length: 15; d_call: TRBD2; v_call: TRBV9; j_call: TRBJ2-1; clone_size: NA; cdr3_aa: CASSVTSGGAGEQFF; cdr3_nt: TGTGCCAGCAGCGTGACTAGCGGGGGGGCGGGTGAGCAGTTCTTC
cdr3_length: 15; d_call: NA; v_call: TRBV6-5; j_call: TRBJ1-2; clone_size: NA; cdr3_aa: CASRRVTTGSHGYTF; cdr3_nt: TGTGCCAGCAGGCGCGTGACCACAGGGAGCCATGGCTACACCTTC
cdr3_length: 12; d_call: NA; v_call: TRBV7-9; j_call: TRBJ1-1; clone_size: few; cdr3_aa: CASSVRGAEAFF; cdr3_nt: TGTGCCAGCAGTGTAAGGGGGGCCGAAGCTTTCTTT
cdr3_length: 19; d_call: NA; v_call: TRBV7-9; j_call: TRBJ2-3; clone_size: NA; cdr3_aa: CASSLVAVAADSHTDTQYF; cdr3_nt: TGTGCCAGCAGCTTAGTTGCAGTAGCGGCGGACAGTCACACAGATACGCAGTATTTT
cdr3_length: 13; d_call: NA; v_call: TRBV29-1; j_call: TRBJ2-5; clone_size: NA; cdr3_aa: CSVDGTGAETQYF; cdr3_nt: TGCAGCGTTGACGGGACCGGAGCCGAGACCCAGTACTTC
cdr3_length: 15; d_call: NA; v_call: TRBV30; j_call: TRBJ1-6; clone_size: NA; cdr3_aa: CAWKGGSNYNSPLHF; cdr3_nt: TGTGCCTGGAAAGGTGGGAGCAACTATAATTCACCCCTCCACTTT
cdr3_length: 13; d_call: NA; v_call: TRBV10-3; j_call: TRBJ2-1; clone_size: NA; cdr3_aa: CAISNGSYNEQFF; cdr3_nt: TGTGCCATCAGCAACGGATCATACAATGAGCAGTTCTTC
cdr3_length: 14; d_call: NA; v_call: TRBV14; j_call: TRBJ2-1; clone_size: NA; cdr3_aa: CASSWTEAGDEQFF; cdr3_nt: TGTGCCAGCAGCTGGACAGAGGCGGGTGATGAGCAGTTCTTC
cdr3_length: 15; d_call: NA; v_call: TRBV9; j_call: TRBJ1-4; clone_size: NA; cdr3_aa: CASSVGPATNEKLFF; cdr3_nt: TGTGCCAGCAGCGTAGGGCCTGCAACTAATGAAAAACTGTTTTTT
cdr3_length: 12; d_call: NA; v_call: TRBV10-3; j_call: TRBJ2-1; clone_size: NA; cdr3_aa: CAIRGLDNEQFF; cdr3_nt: TGTGCCATCAGGGGGTTGGACAATGAGCAGTTCTTC
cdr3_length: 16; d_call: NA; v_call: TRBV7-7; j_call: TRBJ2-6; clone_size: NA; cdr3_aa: CASSLSQSSGANVLTF; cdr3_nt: TGTGCTAGCAGCTTATCCCAGAGCTCTGGGGCCAACGTCCTGACTTTC
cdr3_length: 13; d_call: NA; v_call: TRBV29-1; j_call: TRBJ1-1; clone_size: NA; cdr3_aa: CSVRSIFGTEAFF; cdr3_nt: TGCAGCGTTCGGTCAATCTTCGGAACTGAAGCTTTCTTT
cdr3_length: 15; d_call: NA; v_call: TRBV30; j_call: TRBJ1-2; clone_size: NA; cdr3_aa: CAWGPRGGLNYGYTF; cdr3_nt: TGTGCCTGGGGGCCCAGAGGGGGGTTGAACTATGGCTACACCTTC
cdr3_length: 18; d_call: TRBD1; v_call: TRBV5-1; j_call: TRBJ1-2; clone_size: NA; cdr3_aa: CASSLSPGQSFFNYGYTF; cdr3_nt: TGCGCCAGCAGCTTGTCCCCGGGACAGAGTTTCTTTAACTATGGCTACACCTTC
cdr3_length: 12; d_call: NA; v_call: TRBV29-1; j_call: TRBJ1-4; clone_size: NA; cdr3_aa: CSGREINEKLFF; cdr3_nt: TGCAGCGGCAGGGAGATTAATGAAAAACTGTTTTTT
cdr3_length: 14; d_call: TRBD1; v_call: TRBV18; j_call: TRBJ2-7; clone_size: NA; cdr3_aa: CASSSDRDDYEQYF; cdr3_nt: TGTGCCAGCTCATCCGACAGGGACGACTACGAGCAGTACTTC
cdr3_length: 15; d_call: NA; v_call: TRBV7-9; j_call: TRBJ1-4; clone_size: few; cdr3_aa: CASSPIRGANEKLFF; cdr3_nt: TGTGCCAGCAGCCCAATAAGAGGAGCTAATGAAAAACTGTTTTTT
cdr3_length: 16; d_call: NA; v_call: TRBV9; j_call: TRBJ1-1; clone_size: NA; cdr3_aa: CASSVGSSGPLFEAFF; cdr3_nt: TGTGCCAGCAGCGTAGGTAGTTCGGGACCGCTATTCGAAGCTTTCTTT
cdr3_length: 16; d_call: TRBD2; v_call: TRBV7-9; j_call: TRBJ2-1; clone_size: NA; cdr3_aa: CASSSAGGAGSNEQFF; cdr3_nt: TGTGCCAGCAGCTCCGCCGGGGGGGCGGGGAGTAATGAGCAGTTCTTC
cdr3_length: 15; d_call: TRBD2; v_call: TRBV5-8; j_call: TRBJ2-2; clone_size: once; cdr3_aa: CASTAGDSVTGELFF; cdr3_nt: TGTGCCAGCACAGCGGGGGATTCGGTCACCGGGGAGCTGTTTTTT
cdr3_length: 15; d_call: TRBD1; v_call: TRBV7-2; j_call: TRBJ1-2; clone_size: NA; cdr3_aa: CASSEAAGGPYGYTF; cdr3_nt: TGTGCCAGCAGCGAGGCGGCAGGGGGACCGTATGGCTACACCTTC
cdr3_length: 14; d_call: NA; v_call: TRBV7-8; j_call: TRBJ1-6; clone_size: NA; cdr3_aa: CASSLLGGNSPLHF; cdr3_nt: TGTGCCAGCAGCTTACTGGGGGGGAATTCACCCCTCCACTTT
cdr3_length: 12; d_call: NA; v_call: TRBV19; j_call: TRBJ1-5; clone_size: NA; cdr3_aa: CASGGGGQPQHF; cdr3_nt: TGTGCCAGTGGGGGGGGCGGTCAGCCCCAGCATTTT
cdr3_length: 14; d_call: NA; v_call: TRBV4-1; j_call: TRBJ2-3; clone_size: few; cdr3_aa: CASSPAERADTQYF; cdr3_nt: TGCGCCAGCAGCCCCGCAGAGCGCGCAGATACGCAGTATTTT
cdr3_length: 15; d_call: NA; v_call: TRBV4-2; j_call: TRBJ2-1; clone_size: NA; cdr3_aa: CASSQEGGVAGEQFF; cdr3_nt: TGTGCCAGCAGCCAAGAAGGGGGCGTAGCGGGTGAGCAGTTCTTC
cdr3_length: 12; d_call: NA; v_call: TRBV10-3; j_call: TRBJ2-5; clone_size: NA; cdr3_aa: CAISEPQETQYF; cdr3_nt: TGTGCCATCAGTGAGCCGCAAGAGACCCAGTACTTC
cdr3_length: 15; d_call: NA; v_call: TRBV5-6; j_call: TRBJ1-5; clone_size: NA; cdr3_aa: CASSLVGGSDQPQHF; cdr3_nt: TGTGCCAGCAGCTTGGTCGGTGGTTCTGATCAGCCCCAGCATTTT
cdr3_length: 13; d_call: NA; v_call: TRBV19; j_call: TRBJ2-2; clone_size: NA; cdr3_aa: CASRQGGTGELFF; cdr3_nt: TGTGCCAGTAGACAGGGGGGGACCGGGGAGCTGTTTTTT
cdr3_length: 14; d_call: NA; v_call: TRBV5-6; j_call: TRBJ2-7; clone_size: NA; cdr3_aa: CASSFGQARYEQYF; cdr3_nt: TGTGCCAGCAGCTTCGGGCAGGCACGCTACGAGCAGTACTTC
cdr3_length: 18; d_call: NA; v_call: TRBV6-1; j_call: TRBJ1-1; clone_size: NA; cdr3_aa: CASSADPRAVKGTSEAFF; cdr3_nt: TGTGCCAGCAGTGCTGATCCCAGGGCGGTCAAGGGGACGTCTGAAGCTTTCTTT
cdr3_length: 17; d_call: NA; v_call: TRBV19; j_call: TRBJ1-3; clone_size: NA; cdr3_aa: CASSHYETGLSGNTIYF; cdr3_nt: TGTGCCAGTAGTCATTACGAAACAGGGTTATCTGGAAACACCATATATTTT